This paragraph reports one TCR beta chain. Its antigen is undetermined. Trimming took off 1 base at V and 3 bases at J, with 9 bases between the two ends. The CDR3 is 15 residues long. Germline V gene data show CDR1 as SGHVS and CDR2 as FQNEAQ. The sample originates from a study of OX40 agonist ivuxolimab in advanced cancers. Overall study context: Partial response was recorded in three patients: one hepatocellular carcinoma and two cutaneous melanoma cases.

Study outcomes and limitations: Relatively little clonal expansion, among the lowest observed, appeared in partial responders at 0.1-3.0 mg/kg. Expanded peripheral T-cell antigen specificity went undetermined.

This table comes from immunoSEQ multiplex PCR, and its TCRdb copy is limited to in-frame clones, with some not included. The profile covers 70,000 to 85,000 clones, with around 90% appearing a single time and under 1.1% taken by the ten largest. The clonotype originates from an adult with an advanced solid tumor such as melanoma, head and neck, liver or kidney cancer. The chain carries TRBV7-8 and TRBJ2-2; D tentatively reads TRBD1 or TRBD2 (5 bases each). Source: CD4+ or CD8+ T cells sorted from blood, taken in a trial of the OX40 agonist ivuxolimab. CDR3 protein: CASSLVGGYTGELFF. CDR3 in DNA: TGTGCCAGCAGCTTAGTTGGGGGATACACCGGGGAGCTGTTTTTT.